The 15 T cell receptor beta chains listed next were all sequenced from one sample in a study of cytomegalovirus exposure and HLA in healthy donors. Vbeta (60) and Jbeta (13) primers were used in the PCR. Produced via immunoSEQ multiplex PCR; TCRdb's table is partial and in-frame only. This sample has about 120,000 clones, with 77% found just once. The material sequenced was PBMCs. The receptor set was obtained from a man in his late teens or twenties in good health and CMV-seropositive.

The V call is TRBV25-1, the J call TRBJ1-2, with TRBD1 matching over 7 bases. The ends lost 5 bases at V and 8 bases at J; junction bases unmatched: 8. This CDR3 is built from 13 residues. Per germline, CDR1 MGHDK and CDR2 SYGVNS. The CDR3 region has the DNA TGTGCCAGCAGTACAGGGGTGCGAAGCGGCTACACCTTC. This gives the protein CASSTGVRSGYTF.

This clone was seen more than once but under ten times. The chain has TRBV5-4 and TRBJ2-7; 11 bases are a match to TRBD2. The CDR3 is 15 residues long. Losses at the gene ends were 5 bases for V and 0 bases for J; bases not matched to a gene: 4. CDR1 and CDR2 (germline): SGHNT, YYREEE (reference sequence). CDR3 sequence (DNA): TGTGCCAGCAGACCCACTAGCGGGAGCTCCTACGAGCAGTACTTC. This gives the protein CASRPTSGSSYEQYF.

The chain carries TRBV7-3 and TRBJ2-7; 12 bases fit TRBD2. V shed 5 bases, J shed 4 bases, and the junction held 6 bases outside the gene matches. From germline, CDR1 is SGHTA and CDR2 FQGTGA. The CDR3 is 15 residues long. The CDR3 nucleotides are TGTGCCAGCAGCCTGTCCGGGACTAGCGGGTACGAGCAGTACTTC. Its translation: CASSLSGTSGYEQYF.

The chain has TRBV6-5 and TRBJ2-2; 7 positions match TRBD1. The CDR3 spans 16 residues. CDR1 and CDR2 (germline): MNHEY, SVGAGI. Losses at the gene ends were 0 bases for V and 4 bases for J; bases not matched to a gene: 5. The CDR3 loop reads CASSYSTGSPTGELFF. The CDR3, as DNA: TGTGCCAGCAGTTACTCGACAGGGAGTCCCACCGGGGAGCTGTTTTTT.

CDR3 residues: CASSDRDSQTQYF. The CDR3 nucleotides read TGTGCCAGCAGCGATCGGGACTCCCAGACCCAGTACTTC. This sequence joins TRBV5-4 and TRBJ2-5; perhaps TRBD2 as D (6 bases). With 4 bases removed from V and 6 bases from J, the gap between germline ends came to 13 bases. The CDR3 runs to 13 residues. The germline V gene encodes CDR1 SGHNT and CDR2 YYREEE (reference sequence).

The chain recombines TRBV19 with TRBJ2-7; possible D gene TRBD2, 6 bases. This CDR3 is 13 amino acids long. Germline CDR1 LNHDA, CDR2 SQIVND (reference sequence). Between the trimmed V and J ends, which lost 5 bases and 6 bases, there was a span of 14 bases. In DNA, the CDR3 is TGTGCCAGTAGTTTCCAGGGACTTCCCGAGCAGTACTTC. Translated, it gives CASSFQGLPEQYF.

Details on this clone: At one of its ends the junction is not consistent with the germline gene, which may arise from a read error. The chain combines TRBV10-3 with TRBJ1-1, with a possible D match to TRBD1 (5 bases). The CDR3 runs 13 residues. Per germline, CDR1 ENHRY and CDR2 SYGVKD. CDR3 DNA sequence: TGTGCCACCCGTCGGAACGAGGACACTGGAGCTTTCTTT. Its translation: CATRRNEDTGAFF.

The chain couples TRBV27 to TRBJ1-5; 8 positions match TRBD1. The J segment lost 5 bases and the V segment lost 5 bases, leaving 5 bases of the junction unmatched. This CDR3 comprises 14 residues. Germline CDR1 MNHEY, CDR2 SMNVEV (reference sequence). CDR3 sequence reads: CASSDGQGHQPQHF. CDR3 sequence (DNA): TGTGCCAGCAGTGACGGACAGGGACATCAGCCCCAGCATTTT.

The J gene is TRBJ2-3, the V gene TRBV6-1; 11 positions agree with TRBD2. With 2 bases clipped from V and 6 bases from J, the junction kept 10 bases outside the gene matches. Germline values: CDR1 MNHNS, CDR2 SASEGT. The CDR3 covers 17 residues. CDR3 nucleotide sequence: TGTGCCAGCAGTGAATGGGCCCTAGCGGGAGGCCAGGATACGCAGTATTTT. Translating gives CASSEWALAGGQDTQYF.

In DNA form, the CDR3 reads TGTGCCAGCAGGTCAGGGGTTCACACTGAAGCTTTCTTT. Encoded protein: CASRSGVHTEAFF. J is TRBJ1-1 and V is TRBV7-3, with a tentative D call TRBD1 (6 bases). This CDR3 comprises 13 residues. Trimming pared 6 bases from V and 3 bases from J, leaving 11 bases between. Germline CDR1 and CDR2: SGHTA and FQGTGA.

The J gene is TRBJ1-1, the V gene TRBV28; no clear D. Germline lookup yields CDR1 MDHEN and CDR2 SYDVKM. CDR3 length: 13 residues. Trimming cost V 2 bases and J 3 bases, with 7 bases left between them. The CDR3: CASSLVRDTEAFF. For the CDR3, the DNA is TGTGCCAGCAGTTTAGTGCGAGACACTGAAGCTTTCTTT. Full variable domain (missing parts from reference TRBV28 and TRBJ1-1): DVKVTQSSRYLVKRTGEKVFLECVQDMDHENMFWYRQDPGLGLRLIYFSYDVKMKEKGDIPEGYSVSREKKERFSLILESASTNQTSMYLCASSLVRDTEAFFGQGTRLTVV.

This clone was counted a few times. The CDR3 reads CASSIAIGQGYGYTF. The DNA of the CDR3 is TGTGCCAGTAGTATAGCGATCGGACAGGGGTATGGCTACACCTTC. V usage is TRBV19 and J usage is TRBJ1-2; 9 bases line up with TRBD1. After removal of 1 base from V and 5 bases from J, the junction contained 5 bases not matched to a gene. The CDR3 is made up of 15 amino acids. The germline CDR1 and CDR2 sequences are LNHDA and SQIVND (reference sequence).

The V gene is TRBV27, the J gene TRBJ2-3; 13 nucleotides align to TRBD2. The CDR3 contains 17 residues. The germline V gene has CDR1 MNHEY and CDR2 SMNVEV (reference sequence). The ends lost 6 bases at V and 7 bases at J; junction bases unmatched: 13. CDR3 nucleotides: TGTGCCAGCAGCCCATCGACTAGCGGGAGGTCCCCTTATACGCAGTATTTT. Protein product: CASSPSTSGRSPYTQYF.

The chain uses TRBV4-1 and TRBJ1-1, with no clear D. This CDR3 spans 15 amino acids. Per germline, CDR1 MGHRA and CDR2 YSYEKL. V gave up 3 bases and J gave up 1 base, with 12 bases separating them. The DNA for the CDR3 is TGCGCCAGCAGCCAGAAGCCCAGACAGAACACTGAAGCTTTCTTT. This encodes CASSQKPRQNTEAFF.

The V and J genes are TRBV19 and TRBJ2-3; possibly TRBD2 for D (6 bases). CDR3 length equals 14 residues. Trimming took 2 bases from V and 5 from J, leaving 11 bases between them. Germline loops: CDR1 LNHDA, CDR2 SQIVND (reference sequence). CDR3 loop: CASSILAGRDTQYF. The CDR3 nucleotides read TGTGCCAGTAGTATATTGGCGGGAAGAGATACGCAGTATTTT.